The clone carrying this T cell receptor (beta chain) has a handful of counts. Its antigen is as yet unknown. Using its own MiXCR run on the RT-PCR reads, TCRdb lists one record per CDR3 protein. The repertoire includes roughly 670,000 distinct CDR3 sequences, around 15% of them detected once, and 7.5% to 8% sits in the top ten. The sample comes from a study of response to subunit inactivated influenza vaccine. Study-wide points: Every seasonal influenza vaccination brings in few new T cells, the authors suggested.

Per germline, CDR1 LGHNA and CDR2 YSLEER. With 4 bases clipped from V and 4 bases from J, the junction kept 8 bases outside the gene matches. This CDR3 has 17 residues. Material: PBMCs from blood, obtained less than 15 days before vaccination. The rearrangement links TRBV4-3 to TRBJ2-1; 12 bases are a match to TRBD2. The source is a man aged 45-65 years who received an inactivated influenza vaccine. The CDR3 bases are TGCGCCAGCAGCCCATCCTCTAGCGGGGGGGCGTACAATGAGCAGTTCTTC. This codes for CASSPSSSGGAYNEQFF.